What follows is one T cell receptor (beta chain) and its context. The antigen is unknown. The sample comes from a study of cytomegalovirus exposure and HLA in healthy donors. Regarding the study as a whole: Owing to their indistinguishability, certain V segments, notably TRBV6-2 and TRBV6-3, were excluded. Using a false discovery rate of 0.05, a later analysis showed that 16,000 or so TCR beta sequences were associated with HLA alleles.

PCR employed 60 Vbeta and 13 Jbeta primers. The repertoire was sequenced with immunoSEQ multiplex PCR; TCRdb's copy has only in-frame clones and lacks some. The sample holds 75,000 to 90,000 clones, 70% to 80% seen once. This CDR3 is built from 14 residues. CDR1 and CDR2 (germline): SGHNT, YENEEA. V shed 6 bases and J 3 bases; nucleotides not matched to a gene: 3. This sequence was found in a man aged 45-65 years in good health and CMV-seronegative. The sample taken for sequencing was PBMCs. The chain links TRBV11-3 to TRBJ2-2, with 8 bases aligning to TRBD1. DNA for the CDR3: TGTGCCAGCAGGACAGGGGAACACACCGGGGAGCTGTTTTTT. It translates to CASRTGEHTGELFF. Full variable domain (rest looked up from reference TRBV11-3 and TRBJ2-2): EAGVVQSPRYKIIEKKQPVAFWCNPISGHNTLYWYLQNLGQGPELLIRYENEEAVDDSQLPKDRFSAERLKGVDSTLKIQPAELGDSAVYLCASRTGEHTGELFFGEGSRLTVL.